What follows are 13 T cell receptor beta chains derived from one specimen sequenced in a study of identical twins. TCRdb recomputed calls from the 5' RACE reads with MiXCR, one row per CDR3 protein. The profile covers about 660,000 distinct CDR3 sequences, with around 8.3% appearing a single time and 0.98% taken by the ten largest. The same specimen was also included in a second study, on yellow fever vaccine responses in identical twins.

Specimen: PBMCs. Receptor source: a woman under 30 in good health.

DNA for the CDR3: TGTGCCAGCAGGGGGGGCGACAGGGGGTATAATTCACCCCTCCACTTT. Translated, it gives CASRGGDRGYNSPLHF. The chain combines TRBV12-3 or TRBV12-4 with TRBJ1-6, with 9 positions matching TRBD1. The CDR3 runs to 16 residues. The junction had 7 bases not matched to a gene; V was cut back by 6 bases and J by 4 bases.

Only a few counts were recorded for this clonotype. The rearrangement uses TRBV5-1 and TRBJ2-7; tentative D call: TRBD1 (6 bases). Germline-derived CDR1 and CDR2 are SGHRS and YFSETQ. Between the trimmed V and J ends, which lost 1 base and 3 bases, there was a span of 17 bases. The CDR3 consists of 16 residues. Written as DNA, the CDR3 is TGCGCCAGCAGCTTGAGGCCATTACAGGGCAGCTACGAGCAGTACTTC. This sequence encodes CASSLRPLQGSYEQYF.

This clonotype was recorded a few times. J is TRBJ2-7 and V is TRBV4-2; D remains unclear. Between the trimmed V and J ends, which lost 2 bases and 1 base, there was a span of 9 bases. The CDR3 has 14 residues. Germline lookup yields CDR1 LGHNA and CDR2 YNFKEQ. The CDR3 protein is CASSQYGGSYEQYF. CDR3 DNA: TGTGCCAGCAGCCAATACGGCGGATCCTACGAGCAGTACTTC.

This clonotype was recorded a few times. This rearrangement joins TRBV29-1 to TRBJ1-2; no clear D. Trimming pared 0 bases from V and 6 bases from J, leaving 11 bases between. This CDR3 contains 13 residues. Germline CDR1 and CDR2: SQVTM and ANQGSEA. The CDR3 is CSVEDLGYHGYTF. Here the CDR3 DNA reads TGCAGCGTTGAAGATCTTGGGTATCATGGCTACACCTTC.

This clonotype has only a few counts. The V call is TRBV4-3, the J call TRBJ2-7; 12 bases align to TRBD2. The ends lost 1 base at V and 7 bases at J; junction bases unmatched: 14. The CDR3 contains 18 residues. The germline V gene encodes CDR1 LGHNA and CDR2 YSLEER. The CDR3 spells CASSQARTGTSGLGEQYF. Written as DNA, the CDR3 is TGCGCCAGCAGCCAAGCGAGAACCGGGACTAGCGGGTTGGGGGAGCAGTACTTC.

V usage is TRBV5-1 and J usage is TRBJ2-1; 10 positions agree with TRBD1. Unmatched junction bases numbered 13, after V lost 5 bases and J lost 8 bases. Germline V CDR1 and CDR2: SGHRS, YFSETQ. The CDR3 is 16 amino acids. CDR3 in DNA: TGCGCCAGCAGGAGGACCGGGACAGGGGTGAAGGATGAGCAGTTCTTC. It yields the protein CASRRTGTGVKDEQFF.

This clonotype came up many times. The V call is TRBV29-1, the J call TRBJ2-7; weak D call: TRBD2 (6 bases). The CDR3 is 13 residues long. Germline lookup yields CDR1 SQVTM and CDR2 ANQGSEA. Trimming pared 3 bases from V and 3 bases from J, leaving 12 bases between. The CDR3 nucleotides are TGCAGCGTTGATGGAGGGGCGGACTACGAGCAGTACTTC. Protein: CSVDGGADYEQYF.

CDR3 protein: CASSQDRLTDTQYF. The CDR3 DNA reads as TGCGCCAGCAGCCAAGATCGCCTCACAGATACGCAGTATTTT. The V call is TRBV4-3, the J call TRBJ2-3, with unresolved D. CDR3 size: 14 residues. CDR1 is LGHNA and CDR2 is YSLEER in the germline V gene. Between the trimmed V and J ends, which lost 0 bases and 2 bases, there was a span of 6 bases.

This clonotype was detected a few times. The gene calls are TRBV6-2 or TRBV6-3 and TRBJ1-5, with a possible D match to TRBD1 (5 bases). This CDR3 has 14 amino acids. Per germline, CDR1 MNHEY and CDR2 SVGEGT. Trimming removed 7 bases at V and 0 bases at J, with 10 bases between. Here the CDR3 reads CASMDTYSNQPQHF. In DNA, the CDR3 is TGTGCCAGCATGGACACATATAGCAATCAGCCCCAGCATTTT.

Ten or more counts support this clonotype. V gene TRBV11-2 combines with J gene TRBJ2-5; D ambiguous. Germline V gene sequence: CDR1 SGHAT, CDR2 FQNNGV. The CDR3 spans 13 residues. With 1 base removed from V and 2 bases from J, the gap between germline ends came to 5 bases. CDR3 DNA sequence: TGTGCCAGCAGCTTAGGACGGCAAGAGACCCAGTACTTC. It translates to CASSLGRQETQYF. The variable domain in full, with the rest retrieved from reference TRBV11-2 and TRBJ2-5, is EAGVAQSPRYKIIEKRQSVAFWCNPISGHATLYWYQQILGQGPKLLIQFQNNGVVDDSQLPKDRFSAERLKGVDSTLKIQPAKLEDSAVYLCASSLGRQETQYFGPGTRLLVL.

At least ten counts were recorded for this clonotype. The CDR3 DNA reads TGTGCCAGCAGCATCGGGACTTCGGGCCCTAGCACAGATACGCAGTATTTT. Its translation is CASSIGTSGPSTDTQYF. V and J are TRBV7-9 and TRBJ2-3; possible D gene TRBD2, 6 bases. The CDR3 totals 17 residues. The V end lost 5 bases, the J end lost 0 bases, and 18 bases lay between the germline ends. Germline values: CDR1 SEHNR, CDR2 FQNEAQ (reference sequence). Together with reference TRBV7-9 and TRBJ2-3, the CDR3 gives the full variable domain: DTGVSQNPRHKITKRGQNVTFRCDPISEHNRLYWYRQTLGQGPEFLTYFQNEAQLEKSRLLSDRFSAERPKGSFSTLEIQRTEQGDSAMYLCASSIGTSGPSTDTQYFGPGTRLTVL.

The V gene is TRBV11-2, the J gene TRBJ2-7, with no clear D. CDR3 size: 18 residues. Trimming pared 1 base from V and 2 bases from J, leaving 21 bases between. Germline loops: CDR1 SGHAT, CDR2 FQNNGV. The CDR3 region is CASSLGVSTNGKTYEQYF. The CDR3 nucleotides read TGTGCCAGCAGCTTAGGGGTGAGCACCAACGGAAAGACCTACGAGCAGTACTTC. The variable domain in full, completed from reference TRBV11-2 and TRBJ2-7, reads EAGVAQSPRYKIIEKRQSVAFWCNPISGHATLYWYQQILGQGPKLLIQFQNNGVVDDSQLPKDRFSAERLKGVDSTLKIQPAKLEDSAVYLCASSLGVSTNGKTYEQYFGPGTRLTVT.

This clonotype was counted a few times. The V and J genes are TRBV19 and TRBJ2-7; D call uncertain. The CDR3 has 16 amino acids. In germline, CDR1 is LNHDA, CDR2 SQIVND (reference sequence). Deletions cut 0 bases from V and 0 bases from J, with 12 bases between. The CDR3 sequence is CASSIEGPWSSYEQYF. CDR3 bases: TGTGCCAGTAGTATAGAAGGCCCATGGAGCTCCTACGAGCAGTACTTC.